The entry below gives a single T cell receptor (beta chain) sequence along with its context. What it binds is not known. The record originates from a study of blood T cells in healthy people across ages. Study results and caveats: When one million T cells were used, diversity estimates were thought to be underestimates.

Trimming at V came to 3 bases and at J to 5 bases, leaving 10 bases not matched to a gene. Looked up from germline, CDR1 is LGHDT and CDR2 is YNNKEL (reference sequence). The CDR3 runs 16 residues. The authors ran a second PCR of about 7 to 12 cycles using a sample-barcoded 5' primer and a J-beta primer mix. From each sample, at least 2.5 million paired-end reads containing CDR3 were obtained. TCRdb re-called the 5' RACE reads through MiXCR, storing one row per CDR3 protein. The sample has over a million distinct CDR3 sequences; more than 40% are singletons. Source material: blood. This chain links TRBV3-1 with TRBJ2-3, with TRBD2 matching over 8 bases. This clonotype originated in a woman aged 60 to 75 in good health. DNA for the CDR3: TGTGCCAGCAGCCAGGGCTTAGCGGGAAGGAAAGATACGCAGTATTTT. Translating gives CASSQGLAGRKDTQYF.